This T cell receptor (beta chain) originates from a study of cytomegalovirus exposure and HLA in healthy donors. 13 Jbeta primers and 60 Vbeta primers were used for the PCR. Method: immunoSEQ multiplex PCR; TCRdb's copy keeps in-frame clones and lacks some. The sample lists some 160,000 clones, around four fifths seen once, with 3% to 3.5% in the top ten. This clone came up once. Its antigen is not known. Broader study findings: Versus the approximately 700-donor mean, an Asian-associated ancestry cluster reportedly showed fewer N-insertions in a later analysis. One variant, a missense change in DCLRE1C, was linked in a later analysis to TCR beta V- and J-gene trimming. Rarity characterized most TCR sequences, yet some public TCRs appeared in many donors. High sensitivity and specificity were reportedly achieved when the classifier diagnosed cytomegalovirus status.

The specimen sequenced was PBMCs. The TCR was taken from a male donor in good health and CMV-seronegative.

The CDR3 reads CASSPRVEQYF. CDR3 nucleotides: TGTGCCAGCAGCCCCCGAGTGGAGCAGTACTTC. The genes are TRBV7-8 and TRBJ2-7, with D uncertain. This CDR3 has 11 residues. V was shortened by 5 bases and J by 7 bases, with 9 bases between the two germline ends. Germline CDR1 is SGHVS and CDR2 is FQNEAQ.